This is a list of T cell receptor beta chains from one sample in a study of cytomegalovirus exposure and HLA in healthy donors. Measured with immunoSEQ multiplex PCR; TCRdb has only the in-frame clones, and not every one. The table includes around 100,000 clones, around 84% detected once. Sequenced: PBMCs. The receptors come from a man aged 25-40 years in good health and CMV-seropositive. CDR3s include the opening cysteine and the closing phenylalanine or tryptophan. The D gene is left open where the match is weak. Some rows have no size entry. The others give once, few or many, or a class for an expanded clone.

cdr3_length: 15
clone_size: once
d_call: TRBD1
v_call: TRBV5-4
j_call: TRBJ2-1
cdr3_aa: CASSLPRQGAHEQFF
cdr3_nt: TGTGCCAGCAGCTTGCCCAGACAGGGGGCCCATGAGCAGTTCTTC

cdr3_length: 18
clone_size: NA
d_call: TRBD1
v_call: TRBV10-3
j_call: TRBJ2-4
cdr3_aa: CAISEPPGQGEAKNIQYF
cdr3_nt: TGTGCCATCAGTGAGCCGCCGGGACAGGGGGAAGCCAAAAACATTCAGTACTTC

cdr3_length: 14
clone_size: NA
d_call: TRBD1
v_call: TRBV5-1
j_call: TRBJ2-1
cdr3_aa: CASSNRGSYNEQFF
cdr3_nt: TGCGCCAGCAGTAACAGGGGGTCCTACAATGAGCAGTTCTTC

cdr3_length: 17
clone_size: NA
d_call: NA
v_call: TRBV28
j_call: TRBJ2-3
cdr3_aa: CASSLGFSTDSTDTQYF
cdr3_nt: TGTGCCAGCAGTTTAGGGTTTTCGACAGATAGCACAGATACGCAGTATTTT

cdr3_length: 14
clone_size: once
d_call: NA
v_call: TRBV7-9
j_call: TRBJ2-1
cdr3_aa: CASRALAAYNEQFF
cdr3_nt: TGTGCCAGCAGGGCGCTAGCCGCGTACAATGAGCAGTTCTTC

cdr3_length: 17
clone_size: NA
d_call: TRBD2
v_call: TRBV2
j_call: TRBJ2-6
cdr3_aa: CASGASGTAGGANVLTF
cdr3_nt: TGTGCCAGCGGGGCTAGCGGGACTGCTGGTGGGGCCAACGTCCTGACTTTC

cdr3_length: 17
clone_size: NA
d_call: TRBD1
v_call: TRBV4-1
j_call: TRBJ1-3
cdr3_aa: CASSPKGQGFSGNTIYF
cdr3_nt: TGCGCCAGCAGCCCTAAGGGACAGGGATTCTCTGGAAACACCATATATTTT

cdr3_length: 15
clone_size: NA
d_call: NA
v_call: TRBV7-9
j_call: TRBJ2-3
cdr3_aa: CASSIRGGGSDTQYF
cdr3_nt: TGTGCCAGCAGCATAAGAGGGGGTGGGTCAGATACGCAGTATTTT

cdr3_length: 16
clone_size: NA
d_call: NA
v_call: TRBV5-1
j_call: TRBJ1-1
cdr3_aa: CASSLFQGPMNTEAFF
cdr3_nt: TGCGCCAGCAGCTTGTTCCAGGGGCCCATGAACACTGAAGCTTTCTTT

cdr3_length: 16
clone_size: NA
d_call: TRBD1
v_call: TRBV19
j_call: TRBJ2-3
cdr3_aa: CASSIAPGQGAGTQYF
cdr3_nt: TGTGCCAGTAGTATAGCTCCGGGACAGGGGGCAGGTACGCAGTATTTT

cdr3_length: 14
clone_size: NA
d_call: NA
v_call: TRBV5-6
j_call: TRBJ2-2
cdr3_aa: CASSLGYSTGELFF
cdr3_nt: TGTGCCAGCAGCTTGGGTTATAGCACCGGGGAGCTGTTTTTT

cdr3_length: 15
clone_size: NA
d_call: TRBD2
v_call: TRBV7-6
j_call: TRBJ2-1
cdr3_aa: CASSLNSGGRAEQFF
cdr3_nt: TGTGCCAGCAGCTTAAATAGCGGGGGGCGGGCTGAGCAGTTCTTC

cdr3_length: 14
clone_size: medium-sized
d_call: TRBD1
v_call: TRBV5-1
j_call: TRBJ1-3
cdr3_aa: CASSFSDRGDTIYF
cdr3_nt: TGCGCCAGCAGCTTCTCCGACAGGGGGGACACCATATATTTT

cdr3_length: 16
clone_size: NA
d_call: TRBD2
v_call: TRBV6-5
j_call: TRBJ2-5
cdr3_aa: CASSYFPSGRGETQYF
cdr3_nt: TGTGCCAGCAGTTACTTCCCTAGCGGGAGGGGAGAGACCCAGTACTTC

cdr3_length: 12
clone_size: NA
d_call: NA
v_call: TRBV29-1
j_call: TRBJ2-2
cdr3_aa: CSVDRDTGELFF
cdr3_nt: TGCAGCGTTGACAGGGACACCGGGGAGCTGTTTTTT

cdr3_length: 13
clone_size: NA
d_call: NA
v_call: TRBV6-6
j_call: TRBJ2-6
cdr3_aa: CASSTSGANVLTF
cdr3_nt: TGTGCCAGCAGTACATCTGGGGCCAACGTCCTGACTTTC

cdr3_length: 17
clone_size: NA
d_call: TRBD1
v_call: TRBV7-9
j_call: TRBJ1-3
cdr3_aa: CASSRGTGDLIGNTIYF
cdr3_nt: TGTGCCAGCAGCCGGGGGACAGGGGATCTCATAGGAAACACCATATATTTT

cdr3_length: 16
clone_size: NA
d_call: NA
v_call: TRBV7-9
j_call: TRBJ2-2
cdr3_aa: CASSPGHATNTGELFF
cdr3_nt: TGTGCCAGCAGCCCTGGACATGCTACGAACACCGGGGAGCTGTTTTTT

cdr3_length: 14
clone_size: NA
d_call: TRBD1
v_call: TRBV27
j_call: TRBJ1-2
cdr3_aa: CASSLRDRTNGYTF
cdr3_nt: TGTGCCAGCAGTCTAAGGGACAGAACAAATGGCTACACCTTC

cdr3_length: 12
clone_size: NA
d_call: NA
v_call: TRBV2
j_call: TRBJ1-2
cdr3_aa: CASSGADFRITF
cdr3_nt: TGTGCCAGCAGTGGGGCGGACTTTCGCATCACCTTC

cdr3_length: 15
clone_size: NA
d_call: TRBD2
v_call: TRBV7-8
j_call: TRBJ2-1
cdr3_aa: CASTMTSGPYNGQFF
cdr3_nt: TGTGCCAGCACAATGACTAGCGGACCCTACAATGGGCAGTTCTTC

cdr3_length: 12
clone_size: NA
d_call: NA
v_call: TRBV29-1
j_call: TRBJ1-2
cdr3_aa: CSVAPGVDGYTF
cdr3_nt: TGCAGCGTGGCGCCAGGGGTGGACGGCTACACCTTC

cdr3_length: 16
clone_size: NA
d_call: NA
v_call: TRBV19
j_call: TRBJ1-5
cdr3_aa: CASSIARRGGNQPQHF
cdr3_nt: TGTGCCAGTAGTATTGCTCGGAGGGGAGGGAATCAGCCCCAGCATTTT

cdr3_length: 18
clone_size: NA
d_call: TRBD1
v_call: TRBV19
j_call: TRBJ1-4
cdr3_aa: CASSIRGQGAATNEKLFF
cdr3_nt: TGTGCCAGTAGTATCCGGGGACAGGGGGCCGCAACTAATGAAAAACTGTTTTTT

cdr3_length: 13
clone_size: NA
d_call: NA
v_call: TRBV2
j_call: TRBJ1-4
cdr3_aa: CASSDSGAEKLFF
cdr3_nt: TGTGCCAGCAGTGATTCAGGGGCAGAAAAACTGTTTTTT

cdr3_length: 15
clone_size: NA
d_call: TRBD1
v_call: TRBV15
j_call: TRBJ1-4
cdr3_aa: CATSRDQGEREKLFF
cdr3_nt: TGTGCCACCAGCAGGGACCAGGGGGAGCGGGAAAAACTGTTTTTT

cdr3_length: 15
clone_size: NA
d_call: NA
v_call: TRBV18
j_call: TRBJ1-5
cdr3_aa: CASSLTGNSNQPQHF
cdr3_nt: TGTGCCAGCTCACTAACAGGGAATAGCAATCAGCCCCAGCATTTT

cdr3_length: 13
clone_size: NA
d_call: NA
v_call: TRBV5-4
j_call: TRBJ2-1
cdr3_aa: CASSLVSSPEQFF
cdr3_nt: TGTGCCAGCAGCTTGGTCTCGAGTCCTGAGCAGTTCTTC

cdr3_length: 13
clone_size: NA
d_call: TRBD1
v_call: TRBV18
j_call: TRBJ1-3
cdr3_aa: CASSSDRGDTIYF
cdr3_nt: TGTGCCAGCTCATCCGACAGGGGAGACACCATATATTTT

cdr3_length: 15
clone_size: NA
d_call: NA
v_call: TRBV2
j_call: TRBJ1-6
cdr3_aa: CASSEWDPRESPLHF
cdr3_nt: TGTGCCAGCAGTGAATGGGACCCACGGGAGTCACCCCTCCACTTT

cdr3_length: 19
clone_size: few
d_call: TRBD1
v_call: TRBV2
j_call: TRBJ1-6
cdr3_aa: CASSGPLDRETSYNSPLHF
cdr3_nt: TGTGCCAGCAGTGGGCCACTCGACAGGGAGACCTCCTATAATTCACCCCTCCACTTT